The present entry profiles one TCR beta chain with its context. This entry is derived from a study of blood T cell repertoires in COVID-19. Losses at the gene ends were 7 bases for V and 1 base for J; bases not matched to a gene: 6. The CDR3 is made up of 15 amino acids. Per germline, CDR1 LGHDT and CDR2 YNNKEL (reference sequence). Original handling: Nucleated cell counts were estimated from reference gene primer amplification. Data came from immunoSEQ multiplex PCR; TCRdb stores just in-frame clones and leaves some out. V and J calls plus clone size are reproduced from that table; the DNA served to infer D and trimming. The repertoire holds around 700,000 clones, with around 90% as singletons.

The sequenced sample was peripheral blood. V and J are TRBV3-1 (or the pseudogene TRBV3-2) and TRBJ2-7, with 11 positions matching TRBD2. The clonotype was recovered from a young woman with acute or convalescent COVID-19. CDR3 in amino acids: CASTRLAGGSYEQYF. The CDR3 nucleotides read TGTGCCAGCACCCGCCTAGCGGGGGGTTCCTACGAGCAGTACTTC.